This paragraph covers one TCR beta chain sequence. Its cognate antigen has yet to be identified. No much larger clone is present one base from it, and per-base qualities are unavailable. The method behind the library was 5' RACE. The listed sequencing device is Illumina HiSeq 2500. The second PCR ran for roughly 7 to 12 cycles and used a J-beta primer mix along with a sample-barcoded 5' primer. Each TCR beta cDNA molecule received a unique molecular identifier from a template-switch 5' adaptor carrying 12 random nucleotides. Each sample yielded at least 2.5 million CDR3-containing paired-end reads. All of the RNA was converted into first-strand cDNA using the Mint cDNA synthesis kit, with a TRBC-specific oligonucleotide serving as the primer. After uracil-DNA glycosylase treatment, a first 18-cycle PCR used universal primers M1SS and BC2_uni_R on all cDNA. The authors' pipeline ran thus. Normalization of each sample was performed by random selection of 1 million high-quality reads, each carrying a distinct molecular identifier. Reads with shared molecular identifiers were discarded instead of being binned into consensus sequences. MiTCR, set to a Q25 quality threshold and the strictest error-elimination algorithm, was used for CDR3 identification, clonotype clustering and error correction. A nonparametric unseen species model with Euler transformation was used to estimate lower-bound total TCR beta diversity. TCRdb passed the public sequencing reads through fastp at Q25 and MiXCR, retaining productive beta sequences. Identical CDR3 protein sequences are pooled into one entry, listed with their most common genes and DNA. The V and J calls, along with clone size, are taken from TCRdb and not from the paper's own processing. The table for this sample lists around 800,000 distinct CDR3 sequences; about 45% of them were counted only once. The ten largest account for roughly 20% of the sample.

This sample was included in a study of blood T cells in healthy people across ages (dated by TCRdb to about 2015). Turning to the overall study: In model experiments, roughly one uniquely barcoded TCR beta cDNA molecule per two T cells was captured by template switching. The study measured age-related changes in TCR beta repertoire diversity using deep sequencing normalized with unique cDNA molecular identifiers. The donors were divided into four age groups: young (average about 16 years), middle-aged (about 39), aged (about 60) and long-lived (roughly 82). Donors of different ages were randomly distributed across sequencing lanes to avoid experimental bias. Two additional independent replicas of 1 million unique cDNA reads from the same blood draw were analyzed for two donors (one aged 18 to 30 and one aged 80 or older). On the study overall, not on this receptor specifically: Compared with the aged group, more naive CD4+ T cells, fewer expanded clones and increased TCR diversity were shown by the long-lived group, suggesting age selection. Estimates of total diversity based on one million sequenced T cells were considered lower bounds and underestimates. Observed TCR beta diversity per million T cells fell roughly linearly with age, and a significant reduction was already apparent by age roughly 40. Because profiling used bulk unsorted PBMCs, naive and antigen-experienced compartments could not be compared conclusively. A strong correlation was found between observed TCR beta diversity and the percentage of naive T cells measured by flow cytometry. Because donor CMV infection status was unknown, age-related changes in expanded clonotypes were potentially confounded.

Donors were under 40 systemically healthy Caucasian individuals from Russia aged roughly 6 to 90 years. Each donor gave ten milliliters of peripheral blood, drawn into EDTA-treated Vacutainer tubes. Ficoll-Paque density-gradient centrifugation was used to isolate PBMCs, with at least 6 million per sample. Trizol reagent was used to extract total RNA from the PBMCs, yielding at least 6 micrograms per sample. For every donor, an aliquot of PBMCs went through flow cytometry to measure the percentages of naive CD45RAhigh/CD27high T cells. This TCR was recovered from a man of 80 years or more in good health. Material for sequencing was blood.

CDR3 region: CASGVRAGTNEKLFF. In nucleotides, the sequence is TGTGCCAGCGGGGTCAGGGCCGGGACTAATGAAAAACTGTTTTTT. Rearrangement joined TRBV28 to TRBJ1-4; TRBD1 is a possible D gene, resting on 5 matching bases. CDR1 and CDR2 are read off the germline V gene as MDHEN and SYDVKM. The CDR3 runs 15 residues from the cysteine to the phenylalanine. The retained sequence is limited to the CDR3, 45 bases, with the frame set at the first base. The V end loses 8 bases and the J end loses 2 bases, and a stretch of 15 bases separates them. The CDR3, completed at both ends by the reference TRBV28 and TRBJ1-4 genes, gives the full variable domain DVKVTQSSRYLVKRTGEKVFLECVQDMDHENMFWYRQDPGLGLRLIYFSYDVKMKEKGDIPEGYSVSREKKERFSLILESASTNQTSMYLCASGVRAGTNEKLFFGSGTQLSVL.